This paragraph reports one T cell receptor beta chain. CDR3 size: 14 residues. Germline loops: CDR1 SGHKS, CDR2 YYEKEE (reference sequence). The data are from a study of T cells expressing NK-cell markers. TCRdb reprocessed the 5' RACE reads; each CDR3 protein has one entry and no DNA is given. The repertoire table contains approximately 150,000 distinct CDR3 sequences. This receptor was taken from a man aged 18-30 years in good health. Sequenced: blood T cells: a sorted CD56 or NKG2C T cell subset, CD4+ or CD8+ T cells, or bulk PBMC T cells (not recorded which). The chain has TRBV5-5 and TRBJ2-5. CDR3 sequence: CASSLVQRSETQYF. The whole variable domain, remainder taken from reference TRBV5-5 and TRBJ2-5, is DAGVTQSPTHLIKTRGQQVTLRCSPISGHKSVSWYQQVLGQGPQFIFQYYEKEERGRGNFPDRFSARQFPNYSSELNVNALLLGDSALYLCASSLVQRSETQYFGPGTRLLVL.